This T cell receptor (beta chain) was observed in a study of PD-1 blockade in mismatch repair-deficient tumors. The wider study: All were previously treated, progressing patients with around eleven mismatch repair-deficient cancer types.

Profiling relied on immunoSEQ multiplex PCR, and the TCRdb table lists in-frame clones only, not all of them. The table shows more than 95,000 clones, with about 86% occurring only once. Germline assignment: CDR1 SQVTM and CDR2 ANQGSEA. Trimming took 8 bases from V and 0 from J; bases not matched to a gene: 9. There are 14 residues in the CDR3. V usage is TRBV29-1 and J usage is TRBJ1-1; TRBD1 matches at 7 bases. The TCR comes from an adult with mismatch repair-deficient cancer. The sequencing used peripheral blood, collected 44 weeks after starting pembrolizumab. As DNA, the CDR3 is TGCAGCACCCGACAGGGCCTAATGAACACTGAAGCTTTCTTT. Translated: CSTRQGLMNTEAFF.